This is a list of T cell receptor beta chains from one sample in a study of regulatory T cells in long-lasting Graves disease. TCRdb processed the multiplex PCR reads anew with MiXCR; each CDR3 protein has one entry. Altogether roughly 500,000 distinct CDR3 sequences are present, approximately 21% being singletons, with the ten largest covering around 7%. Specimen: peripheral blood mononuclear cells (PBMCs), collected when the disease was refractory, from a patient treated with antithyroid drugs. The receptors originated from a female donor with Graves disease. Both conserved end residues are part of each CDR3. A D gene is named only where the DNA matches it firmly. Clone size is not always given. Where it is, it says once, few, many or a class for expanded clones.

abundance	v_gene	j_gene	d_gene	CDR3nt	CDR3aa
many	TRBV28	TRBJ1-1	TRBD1	TGTGCCAGCAGTTCGACAGGGGGAAAGACTGAAGCTTTCTTT	CASSSTGGKTEAFF
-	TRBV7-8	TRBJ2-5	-	TGTGCCAGCAGCAAGCAGGGGTGGGGCCAAGAGACCCAGTACTTC	CASSKQGWGQETQYF
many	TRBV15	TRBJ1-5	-	TGTGCCACGGGGCGGGGGGCGGAACGGGGTCAGCCCCAGCATTTT	CATGRGAERGQPQHF
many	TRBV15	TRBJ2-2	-	TGTGCCACCAGATCTAGGGGGGCCGGGGAGCTGTTTTTT	CATRSRGAGELFF
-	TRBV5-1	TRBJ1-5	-	TGCGCCAGCAGCGACCACCCCAATCAGCCCCAGCATTTT	CASSDHPNQPQHF
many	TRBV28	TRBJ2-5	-	TGTGCCAGCAGTTTCGGCAGGGTGGTCGGAGAGACCCAGTACTTC	CASSFGRVVGETQYF
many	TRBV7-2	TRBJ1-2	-	TGTGCCAGCAGCGTACTCCAGCCGGACGGCTACACCTTC	CASSVLQPDGYTF
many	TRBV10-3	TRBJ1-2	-	TGTGCCATCAGTGAGGGGGCGGGTGACTATGGCTACACCTTC	CAISEGAGDYGYTF
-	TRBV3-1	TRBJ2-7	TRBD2	TGTGCCAGCAGCTACCCCGGGACTAGCGGCTACGAGCAGTACTTC	CASSYPGTSGYEQYF
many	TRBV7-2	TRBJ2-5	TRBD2	TGTGCCAGCAGCTTAGATCGGGAGGGCCAGGAGACCCAGTACTTC	CASSLDREGQETQYF
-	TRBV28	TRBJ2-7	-	TGCGCCAGCAGCCAAGTCCCTAGCGAGACCTACGAGCAGTACTTC	CASSQVPSETYEQYF
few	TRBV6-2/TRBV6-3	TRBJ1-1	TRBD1	TGTGCCAGCAGTTATCAATCAGGGGGCGCGGGTGAAGCTTTCTTT	CASSYQSGGAGEAFF
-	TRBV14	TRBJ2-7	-	TGTGCCAGCAGCCATTGGCGAAACGAGCAGTACTTC	CASSHWRNEQYF
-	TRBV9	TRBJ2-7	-	TGTGCCAGCAGCGAGGGAAGCGACAACTCCTACGAGCAGTACTTC	CASSEGSDNSYEQYF
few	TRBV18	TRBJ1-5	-	TGTGCCAGCTCACCACCCGACACTAGTAGCAATCAGCCCCAGCATTTT	CASSPPDTSSNQPQHF
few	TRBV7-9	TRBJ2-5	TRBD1	TGTGCCAGCAGCGCGGGACAGGGGTTTCGGGAGACCCAGTACTTC	CASSAGQGFRETQYF
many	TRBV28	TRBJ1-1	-	TGTGCCAGCAGTTTAAAGTCCCCACCTGAAGCTTTCTTT	CASSLKSPPEAFF
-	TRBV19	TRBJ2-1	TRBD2	TGTGCCAGTAGTGGCACTAGCGGCTCCTACAATGAGCAGTTCTTC	CASSGTSGSYNEQFF
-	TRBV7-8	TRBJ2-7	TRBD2	TGTGCCAGCAGCCACCCCCGCGGGAGCCCCTACGAGCAGTACTTC	CASSHPRGSPYEQYF
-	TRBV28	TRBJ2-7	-	TGTGCCAGCAGTCGCGGACGCGTAAGAAACCCACGAGTGGGCGAGCAGTACTTC	CASSRGRVRNPRVGEQYF
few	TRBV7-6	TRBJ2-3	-	TGTGCCAGCAGCTTAATTAAGGTGTCAGGGGTCACAGATACGCAGTATTTT	CASSLIKVSGVTDTQYF
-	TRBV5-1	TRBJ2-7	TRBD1	TGCGCCAGCAGCTCAGGTCGGGACAGGGTTTCCCACGAGCAGTACTTC	CASSSGRDRVSHEQYF
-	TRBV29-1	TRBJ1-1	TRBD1	TGCAGCGCCCCCCAAGTGGGACAGGGTGGGGCTTTCTTT	CSAPQVGQGGAFF
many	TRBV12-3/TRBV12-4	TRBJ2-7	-	TGTGCCAGCAGTTTCGGCAGGGTACACGAGCAGTACTTC	CASSFGRVHEQYF
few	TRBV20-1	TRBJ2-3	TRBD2	TGCAGTGCCGCTCTAGCGGGGGGGCTAGTAGATACGCAGTATTTT	CSAALAGGLVDTQYF
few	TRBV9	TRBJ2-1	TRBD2	TGTGCCAGCAGCCCGGGACTAGCGGGAGGGCCCCGGCATGAGCAGTTCTTC	CASSPGLAGGPRHEQFF
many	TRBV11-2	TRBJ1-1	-	TGTGCCAGCAGCATCGACAGGTATGGGGAATCAATGAACACTGAAGCTTTCTTT	CASSIDRYGESMNTEAFF
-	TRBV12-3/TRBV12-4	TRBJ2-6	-	TGTGCCAGCAGTTACTCGGGGCTATCGGGGTTCGGGGCCAACGTCCTGACTTTC	CASSYSGLSGFGANVLTF
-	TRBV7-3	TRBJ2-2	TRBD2	TGTGCCAGCAGCCGACCAGCGGGGTTGGACACCGGGGAGCTGTTTTTT	CASSRPAGLDTGELFF
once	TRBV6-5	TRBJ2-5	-	TGTGCCAGCAGTTACTCGTGGCCAGCCCGCGAGACCCATTACTTC	CASSYSWPARETHYF
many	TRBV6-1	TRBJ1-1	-	TGTGCCAGCAGGAAAGACAGTATGAACACTGAAGCTTTCTTT	CASRKDSMNTEAFF
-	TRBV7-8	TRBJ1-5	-	TGTGCCAGCAGCTTAGCTACCTATATGGGGAATCAGCCCCAGCATTTT	CASSLATYMGNQPQHF
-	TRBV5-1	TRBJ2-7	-	TGCGCCAGCAGCTTGGCTGCAGGGCGTAGCTACGAGCAGTACTTC	CASSLAAGRSYEQYF
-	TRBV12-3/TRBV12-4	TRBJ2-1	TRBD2	TGTGCCAGCAGTTTAGCGGGAGGGCCTCGGAATGAGCAGTTCTTC	CASSLAGGPRNEQFF
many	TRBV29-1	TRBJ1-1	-	TGCAGCGCTCCCGTGGGGGGCAACACTGAAGCTTTCTTT	CSAPVGGNTEAFF
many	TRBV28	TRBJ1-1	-	TGCCTAATAGGAGGACCAACTGAAGCTTTCTTT	CLIGGPTEAFF
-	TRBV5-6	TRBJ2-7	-	TGTGCCAGCAGCTTTCCGAGTAAATCCTACGAGCAGTACTTC	CASSFPSKSYEQYF
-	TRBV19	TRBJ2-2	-	TGTGCCAGTAGTATCGGGCTGAACACCGGGGAGCTGTTTTTT	CASSIGLNTGELFF
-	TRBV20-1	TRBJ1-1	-	TGCAGTGCTAGAGTACCCTCAGAGGGGAACACTGAAGCTTTCTTT	CSARVPSEGNTEAFF
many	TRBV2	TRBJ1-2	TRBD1	TGTGCCACCTGGGGACAGGGAGGCGGCTACACCTTC	CATWGQGGGYTF